The T cell receptor (beta chain) described here comes from a study of blood T cell repertoires in COVID-19. Original processing methods: Amplification from reference gene primers served as the basis for estimated nucleated cell counts. Here immunoSEQ multiplex PCR was the method, and the copy in TCRdb shows in-frame clones only, minus some. V, J and clone size reflect that table, while D and trimming were determined from the DNA. The table includes approximately 300,000 clones, roughly 90% detected once. Across under 25 US areas, participants ranged in age from 18 to 89 years. Participants' reported clinical history set cohort assignment. This CDR3 has 14 amino acids. Trimming took off 5 bases at V and 3 bases at J, with 11 bases between the two ends. Germline loops: CDR1 MNHEY, CDR2 SVGAGI.

Sequencing used PBMCs or T cells enriched from blood (not recorded which). The TCR originated in a woman aged 25 to 39 who had recovered from COVID-19. This sequence joins TRBV6-5 and TRBJ1-5; possible D gene TRBD1, 5 bases. The CDR3: CASSTRQNNQPQHF. CDR3 sequence (DNA): TGTGCCAGCAGTACCCGACAGAACAATCAGCCCCAGCATTTT.